The source of this T cell receptor (beta chain) is a study of a mutant IDH1 vaccine in newly diagnosed glioma. Here immunoSEQ multiplex PCR was the method, and the copy in TCRdb shows in-frame clones only, minus some. The sample lists about 68,000 clones, less than 85% occurring once. The germline V gene encodes CDR1 KGHSH and CDR2 LQKENI. V was trimmed by 1 base and J by 8 bases, leaving 6 bases between them. The CDR3 covers 12 residues. Time point specified: baseline, week 1 (first vaccination visit). Described treatment: pre-vaccination baseline after standard-of-care therapy. The receptor was derived from a man aged 45-65 years with glioma. The source material was PBMCs, sampled from a glioma patient treated with radiotherapy, temozolomide or both. The J gene is TRBJ2-4, the V gene TRBV18, with D perhaps given as TRBD1 or TRBD2 (5 bases each). This chain's CDR3 is CASSPRGDIQYF. CDR3 coding DNA: TGTGCCAGCTCACCACGAGGGGACATTCAGTACTTC. The entire variable domain, with the rest obtained from reference TRBV18 and TRBJ2-4, is as follows: NAGVMQNPRHLVRRRGQEARLRCSPMKGHSHVYWYRQLPEEGLKFMVYLQKENIIDESGMPKERFSAEFPKEGPSILRIQQVVRGDSAAYFCASSPRGDIQYFGAGTRLSVL.